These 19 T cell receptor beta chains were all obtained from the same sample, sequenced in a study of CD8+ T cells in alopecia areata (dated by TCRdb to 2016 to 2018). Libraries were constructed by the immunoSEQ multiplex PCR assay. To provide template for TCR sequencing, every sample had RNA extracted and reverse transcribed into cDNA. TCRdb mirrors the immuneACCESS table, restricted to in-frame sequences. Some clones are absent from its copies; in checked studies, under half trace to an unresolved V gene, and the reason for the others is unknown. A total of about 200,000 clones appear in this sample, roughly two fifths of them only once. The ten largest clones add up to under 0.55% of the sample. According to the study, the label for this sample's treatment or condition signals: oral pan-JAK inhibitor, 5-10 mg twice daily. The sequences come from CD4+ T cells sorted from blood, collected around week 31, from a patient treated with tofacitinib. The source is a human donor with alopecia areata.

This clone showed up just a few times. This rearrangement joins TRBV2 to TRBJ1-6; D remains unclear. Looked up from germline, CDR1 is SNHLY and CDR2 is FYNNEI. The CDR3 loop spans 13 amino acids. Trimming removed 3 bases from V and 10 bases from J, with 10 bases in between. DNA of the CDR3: TGTGCCAGCAGTGAGAACGGGGAGTCACCCCTCCACTTT. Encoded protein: CASSENGESPLHF.

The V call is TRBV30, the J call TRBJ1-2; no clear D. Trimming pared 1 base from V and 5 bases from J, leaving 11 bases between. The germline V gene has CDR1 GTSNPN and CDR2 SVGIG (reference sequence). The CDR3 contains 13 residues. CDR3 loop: CAWSAAPAYGYTF. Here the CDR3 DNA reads TGTGCCTGGAGTGCGGCCCCGGCATATGGCTACACCTTC.

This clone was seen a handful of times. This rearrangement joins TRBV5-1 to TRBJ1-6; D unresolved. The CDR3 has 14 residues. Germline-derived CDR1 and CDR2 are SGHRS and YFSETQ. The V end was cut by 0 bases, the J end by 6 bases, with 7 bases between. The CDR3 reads CASSLEQRNSPLHF. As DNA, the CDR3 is TGCGCCAGCAGCTTGGAGCAGCGTAATTCACCCCTCCACTTT.

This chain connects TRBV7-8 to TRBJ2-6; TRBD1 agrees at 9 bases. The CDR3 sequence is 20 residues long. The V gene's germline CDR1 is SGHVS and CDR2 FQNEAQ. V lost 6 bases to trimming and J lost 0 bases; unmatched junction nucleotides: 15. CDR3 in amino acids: CASRSKTLTGGSSGANVLTF. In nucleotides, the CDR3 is TGTGCCAGCAGGTCAAAAACTCTGACAGGGGGATCCTCTGGGGCCAACGTCCTGACTTTC.

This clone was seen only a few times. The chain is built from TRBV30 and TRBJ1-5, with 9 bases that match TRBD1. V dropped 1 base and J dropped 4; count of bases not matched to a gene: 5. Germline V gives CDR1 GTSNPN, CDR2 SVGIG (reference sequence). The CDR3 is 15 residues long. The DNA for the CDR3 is TGTGCCTGGAGTGGAGGGACAGGGCAAAATCAGCCCCAGCATTTT. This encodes CAWSGGTGQNQPQHF.

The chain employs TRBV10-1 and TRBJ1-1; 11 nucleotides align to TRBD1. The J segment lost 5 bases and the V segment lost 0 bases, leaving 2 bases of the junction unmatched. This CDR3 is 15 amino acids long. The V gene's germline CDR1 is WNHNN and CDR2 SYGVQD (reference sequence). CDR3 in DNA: TGCGCCAGCAGTGAGTCGGGGACAGGGGGTACTGAAGCTTTCTTT. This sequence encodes CASSESGTGGTEAFF.

The CDR3 loop reads CASSSGTNNSPLHF. CDR3 DNA sequence: TGTGCCAGCAGCTCCGGGACCAATAATTCACCCCTCCACTTT. The genes are TRBV7-2 and TRBJ1-6; a possible D gene is TRBD1 (5 bases). The germline V gene has CDR1 SGHTA and CDR2 FQGNSA. Deletions cut 4 bases from V and 5 bases from J, with 9 bases between. This CDR3 is 14 amino acids long.

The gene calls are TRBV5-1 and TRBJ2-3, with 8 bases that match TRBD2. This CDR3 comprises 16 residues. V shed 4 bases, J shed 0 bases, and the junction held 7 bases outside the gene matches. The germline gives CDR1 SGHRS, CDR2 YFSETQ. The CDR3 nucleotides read TGCGCCAGCAGCCGATGGGTAGCGGGGAGCACAGATACGCAGTATTTT. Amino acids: CASSRWVAGSTDTQYF.

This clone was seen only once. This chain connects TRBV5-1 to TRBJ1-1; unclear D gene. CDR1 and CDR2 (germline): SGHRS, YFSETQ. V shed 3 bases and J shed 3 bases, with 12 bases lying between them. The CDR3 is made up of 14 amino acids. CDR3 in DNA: TGCGCCAGCAGCTCCCAGGACTGGGACACTGAAGCTTTCTTT. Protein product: CASSSQDWDTEAFF.

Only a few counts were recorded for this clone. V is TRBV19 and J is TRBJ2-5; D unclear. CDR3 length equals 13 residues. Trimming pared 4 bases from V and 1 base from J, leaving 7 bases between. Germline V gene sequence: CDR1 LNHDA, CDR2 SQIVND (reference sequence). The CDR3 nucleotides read TGTGCCAGTAGTACCGGCCTCCAAGAGACCCAGTACTTC. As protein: CASSTGLQETQYF. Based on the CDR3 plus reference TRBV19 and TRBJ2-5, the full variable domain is DGGITQSPKYLFRKEGQNVTLSCEQNLNHDAMYWYRQDPGQGLRLIYYSQIVNDFQKGDIAEGYSVSREKKESFPLTVTSAQKNPTAFYLCASSTGLQETQYFGPGTRLLVL.

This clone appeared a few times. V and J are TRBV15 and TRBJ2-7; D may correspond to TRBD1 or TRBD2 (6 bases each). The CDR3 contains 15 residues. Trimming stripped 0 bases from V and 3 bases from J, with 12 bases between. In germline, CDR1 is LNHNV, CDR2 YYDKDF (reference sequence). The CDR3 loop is CATSRDRTAGYEQYF. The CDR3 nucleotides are TGTGCCACCAGCAGAGATCGGACAGCGGGCTACGAGCAGTACTTC. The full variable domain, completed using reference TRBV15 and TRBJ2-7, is DAMVIQNPRYQVTQFGKPVTLSCSQTLNHNVMYWYQQKSSQAPKLLFHYYDKDFNNEADTPDNFQSRRPNTSFCFLDIRSPGLGDTAMYLCATSRDRTAGYEQYFGPGTRLTVT.

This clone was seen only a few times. The CDR3 protein is CAISEGTGVQPQHF. For the CDR3, the DNA is TGTGCCATCAGTGAGGGGACAGGGGTTCAGCCCCAGCATTTT. V is TRBV10-3 and J is TRBJ1-5; TRBD1 aligns across 10 bases. CDR3 length: 14 residues. Germline V lookup: CDR1 ENHRY, CDR2 SYGVKD. V lost 2 bases to trimming and J lost 6 bases; unmatched junction nucleotides: 1.

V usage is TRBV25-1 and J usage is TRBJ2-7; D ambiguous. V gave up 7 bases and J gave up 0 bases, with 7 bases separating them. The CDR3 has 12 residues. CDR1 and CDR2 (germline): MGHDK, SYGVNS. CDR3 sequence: CASKGDSYEQYF. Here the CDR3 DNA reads TGTGCCAGCAAGGGTGACTCCTACGAGCAGTACTTC.

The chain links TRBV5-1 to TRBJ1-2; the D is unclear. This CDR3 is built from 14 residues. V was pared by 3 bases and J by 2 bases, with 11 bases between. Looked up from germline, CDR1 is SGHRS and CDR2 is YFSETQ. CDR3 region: CASSSSVLNYGYTF. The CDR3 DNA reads TGCGCCAGCAGCTCGTCAGTCCTAAACTATGGCTACACCTTC.

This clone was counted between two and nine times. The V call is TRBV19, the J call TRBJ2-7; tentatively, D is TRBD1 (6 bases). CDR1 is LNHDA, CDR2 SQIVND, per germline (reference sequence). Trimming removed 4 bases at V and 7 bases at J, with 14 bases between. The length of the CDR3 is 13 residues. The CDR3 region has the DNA TGTGCCAGTAGTACGCAAACAGGGCAAGAGCAGTACTTC. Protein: CASSTQTGQEQYF.

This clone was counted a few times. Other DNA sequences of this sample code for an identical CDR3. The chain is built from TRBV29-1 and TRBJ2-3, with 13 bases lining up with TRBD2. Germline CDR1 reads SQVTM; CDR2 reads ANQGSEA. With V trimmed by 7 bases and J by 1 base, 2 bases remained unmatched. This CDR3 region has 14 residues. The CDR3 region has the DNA TGCAGCGCAGGACTAGCGGGAGGCACAGATACGCAGTATTTT. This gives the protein CSAGLAGGTDTQYF.

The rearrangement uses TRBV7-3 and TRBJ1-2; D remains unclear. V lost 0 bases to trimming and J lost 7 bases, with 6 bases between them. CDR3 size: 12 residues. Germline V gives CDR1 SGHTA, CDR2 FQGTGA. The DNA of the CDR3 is TGTGCCAGCAGCTTAACGACCGTTGGCTACACCTTC. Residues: CASSLTTVGYTF.

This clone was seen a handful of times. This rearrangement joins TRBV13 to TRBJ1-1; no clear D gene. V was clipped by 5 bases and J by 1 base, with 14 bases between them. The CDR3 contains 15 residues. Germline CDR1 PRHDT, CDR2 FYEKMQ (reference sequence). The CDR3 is CASSRRWNPNTEAFF. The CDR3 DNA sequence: TGTGCCAGCAGCCGACGGTGGAACCCGAACACTGAAGCTTTCTTT.

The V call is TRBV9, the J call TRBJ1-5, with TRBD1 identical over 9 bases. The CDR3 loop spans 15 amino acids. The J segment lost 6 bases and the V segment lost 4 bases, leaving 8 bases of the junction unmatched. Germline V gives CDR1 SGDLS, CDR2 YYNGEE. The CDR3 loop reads CASSPEDRGVQPQHF. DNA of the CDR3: TGTGCCAGCAGCCCGGAGGACAGGGGCGTTCAGCCCCAGCATTTT.